The present TCR beta chain was sequenced within a study of OX40 agonist ivuxolimab in advanced cancers. Comments on this clone: What it binds is unknown.

Study results and limitations: Some of the nonresponding patients also showed low levels of normalized T-cell clonal expansion.

Germline CDR1 is SNHLY and CDR2 is FYNNEI. Trimming shortened V by 6 bases and J by 8 bases, and 19 bases separated the two germline ends. This CDR3 is 15 amino acids long. Drawing of blood for sampling happened at baseline, at cycle 4 day 1, and at cycle 7 day 1. The repertoire was sequenced with immunoSEQ multiplex PCR; TCRdb's copy has only in-frame clones and lacks some. The sample lists roughly 90,000 clones, roughly 90% occurring once. This receptor was obtained from an adult with an advanced solid tumor such as melanoma, head and neck, liver or kidney cancer. The chain combines TRBV2 with TRBJ1-4; D call uncertain. Sequencing used CD4+ or CD8+ T cells sorted from blood, obtained in a trial of the OX40 agonist ivuxolimab. CDR3 in amino acids: CASSARVSRPEKLFF. As DNA, the CDR3 is TGTGCCAGCAGCGCGAGGGTTTCCCGCCCGGAAAAACTGTTTTTT.